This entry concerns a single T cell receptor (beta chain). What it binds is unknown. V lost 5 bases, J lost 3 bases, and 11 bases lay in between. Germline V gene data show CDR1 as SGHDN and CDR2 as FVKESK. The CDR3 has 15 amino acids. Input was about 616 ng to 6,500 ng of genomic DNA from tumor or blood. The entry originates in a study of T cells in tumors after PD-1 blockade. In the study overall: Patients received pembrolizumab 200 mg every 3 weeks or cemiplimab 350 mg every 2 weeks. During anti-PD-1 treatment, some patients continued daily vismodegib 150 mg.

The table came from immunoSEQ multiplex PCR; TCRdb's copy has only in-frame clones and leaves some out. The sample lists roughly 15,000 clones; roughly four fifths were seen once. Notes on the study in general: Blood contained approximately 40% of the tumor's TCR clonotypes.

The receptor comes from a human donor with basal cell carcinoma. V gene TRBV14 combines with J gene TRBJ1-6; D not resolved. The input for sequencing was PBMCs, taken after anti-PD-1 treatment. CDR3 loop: CASSSAAGYNSPLHF. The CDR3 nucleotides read TGTGCCAGCAGCTCCGCTGCGGGCTATAATTCACCCCTCCACTTT.